The 14 T cell receptor beta chains below were found in one sample sequenced in a study of PD-L1 blockade in urothelial cancer. TCRdb's copy holds only in-frame clones and misses some; the assay was immunoSEQ multiplex PCR. The sample comprises under 90,000 clones, roughly nine tenths of which are singletons, and 9.4% rests with the top ten. The sample in question was PBMCs, obtained around atezolizumab (anti-PD-L1) treatment. These receptors were taken from a man aged 55 to 70 with urothelial cancer.

The V gene is TRBV28, the J gene TRBJ1-2, with D uncertain. CDR1 is MDHEN and CDR2 is SYDVKM in the germline V gene. V lost 2 bases and J 8 bases, leaving 9 bases between the germline ends. The CDR3 loop spans 12 amino acids. Here the CDR3 DNA reads TGTGCCAGCAGTTTACAGGTCGACGGCTACACCTTC. Translated: CASSLQVDGYTF.

The count of this clone is one. The chain is built from TRBV10-2 and TRBJ2-1, with a tentative D call TRBD2 (5 bases). With 9 bases removed from V and 2 bases from J, the gap between germline ends came to 11 bases. Germline loops: CDR1 WSHSY, CDR2 SAAADI. The CDR3 consists of 13 residues. The CDR3 protein is CASSTLAYNEQFF. CDR3 bases: TGCGCCAGTTCGACACTAGCCTACAATGAGCAGTTCTTC.

The chain joins TRBV19 to TRBJ2-1; 13 bases fit TRBD2. Germline values: CDR1 LNHDA, CDR2 SQIVND (reference sequence). V dropped 1 base and J dropped 9; count of bases not matched to a gene: 3. The CDR3 covers 15 residues. CDR3 in amino acids: CASSIGTSGRGEQFF. CDR3 coding DNA: TGTGCCAGTAGTATAGGGACTAGCGGGAGAGGTGAGCAGTTCTTC.

V is TRBV18 and J is TRBJ2-7; TRBD2 aligns across 8 bases. Germline V gives CDR1 KGHSH, CDR2 LQKENI. This CDR3 comprises 15 residues. V gave up 3 bases and J gave up 3 bases; unmatched junction bases: 7. CDR3 coding DNA: TGTGCCAGCTCACCGCCCAGCGGGAGCTTCTACGAGCAGTACTTC. Translating gives CASSPPSGSFYEQYF.

This chain connects TRBV5-6 to TRBJ1-5; the match to TRBD1 covers 9 bases. The V gene's germline CDR1 is SGHDT and CDR2 YYEEEE. CDR3 length equals 15 residues. V shed 3 bases and J 2 bases; nucleotides not matched to a gene: 3. CDR3 sequence (DNA): TGTGCCAGCAGCTCCCGGGACAGGGGCAATCAGCCCCAGCATTTT. It translates to CASSSRDRGNQPQHF.

The V call is TRBV5-1, the J call TRBJ2-7; 10 bases fit TRBD1. CDR1 is SGHRS, CDR2 YFSETQ, per germline. Trimming removed 5 bases from V and 3 bases from J; junction bases left unmatched: 8. There are 15 residues in the CDR3. CDR3 DNA sequence: TGCGCCAGCAGTATAGGGGGACAGGGGTTCTACGAGCAGTACTTC. Protein product: CASSIGGQGFYEQYF.

The chain joins TRBV6-1 to TRBJ2-7; 8 bases are a match to TRBD1. The CDR3 sequence is 14 residues long. V lost 11 bases to trimming and J lost 5 bases; unmatched junction nucleotides: 14. Germline V gene data show CDR1 as MNHNS and CDR2 as SASEGT. The CDR3 DNA reads as TGTGCCTGCCGTATAGGACAGGGCGTCAACGAGCAGTACTTC. Translating it yields CACRIGQGVNEQYF.

The chain uses TRBV5-1 and TRBJ2-3; possible D gene TRBD2, 5 bases. Germline V gene lookup returns CDR1 SGHRS and CDR2 YFSETQ. CDR3 length: 16 amino acids. The germline V and J ends were trimmed by 2 bases and 0 bases, with 13 bases remaining between them. The CDR3, as DNA: TGCGCCAGCAGCTTACCTAGCACAACTAGCACAGATACGCAGTATTTT. It encodes CASSLPSTTSTDTQYF. Supplemented by reference TRBV5-1 and TRBJ2-3, the full variable domain reads KAGVTQTPRYLIKTRGQQVTLSCSPISGHRSVSWYQQTPGQGLQFLFEYFSETQRNKGNFPGRFSGRQFSNSRSEMNVSTLELGDSALYLCASSLPSTTSTDTQYFGPGTRLTVL.

The CDR3 loop is CASSLAPGGLQETQYF. The CDR3 nucleotides read TGTGCCAGCAGCTTAGCGCCGGGGGGGCTCCAAGAGACCCAGTACTTC. The genes are TRBV7-2 and TRBJ2-5; 8 positions agree with TRBD2. V shed 0 bases and J 1 base; nucleotides not matched to a gene: 4. This CDR3 is 16 amino acids long. Germline V gene sequence: CDR1 SGHTA, CDR2 FQGNSA.

The chain combines TRBV5-1 with TRBJ2-5, with 8 bases that match TRBD2. Germline V gene sequence: CDR1 SGHRS, CDR2 YFSETQ. Germline trimming cut 4 bases from V and 0 bases from J; bases unmatched to any gene: 5. This CDR3 has 15 residues. The CDR3 region has the DNA TGCGCCAGCAGCATTAGCGGGGCTAACCAAGAGACCCAGTACTTC. This codes for CASSISGANQETQYF.

The genes are TRBV5-1 and TRBJ2-3, with 8 bases fitting TRBD2. This CDR3 is 15 amino acids long. CDR1 and CDR2 (germline): SGHRS, YFSETQ. V gave up 6 bases and J gave up 4 bases; unmatched junction bases: 10. The DNA of the CDR3 is TGCGCCAGCACCATCGGGGGGGCCGGACCAGATACGCAGTATTTT. Translation: CASTIGGAGPDTQYF. Filled out from reference TRBV5-1 and TRBJ2-3, the complete variable domain reads KAGVTQTPRYLIKTRGQQVTLSCSPISGHRSVSWYQQTPGQGLQFLFEYFSETQRNKGNFPGRFSGRQFSNSRSEMNVSTLELGDSALYLCASTIGGAGPDTQYFGPGTRLTVL.

The chain couples TRBV5-5 to TRBJ2-5; tentative D call: TRBD2 (5 bases). Germline V gene lookup returns CDR1 SGHKS and CDR2 YYEKEE (reference sequence). The V end was cut by 5 bases, the J end by 5 bases, with 13 bases between. The CDR3 consists of 13 residues. The CDR3 DNA sequence: TGTGCCAGCAGACCCGGACTTGAGGAGACCCAGTACTTC. Translated: CASRPGLEETQYF.

The chain has TRBV7-2 and TRBJ2-2; D may be TRBD2 (7 bases). The germline CDR1 and CDR2 sequences are SGHTA and FQGNSA. The ends were cut back, 4 bases at V and 7 bases at J, with 16 bases in the middle. The CDR3 spans 15 residues. CDR3 nucleotides: TGTGCCAGCAGCTCGAAGGGGGGGCTAAGCGGGGAGCTGTTTTTT. Amino acid sequence: CASSSKGGLSGELFF.

The chain has TRBV7-3 and TRBJ1-2; 7 bases are a match to TRBD1. V trimming: 3 bases; J trimming: 3 bases; junction bases outside the gene matches: 4. The germline gives CDR1 SGHTA, CDR2 FQGTGA. The CDR3 extends over 14 amino acids. CDR3 amino acids: CASSFQGVDYGYTF. CDR3 coding DNA: TGTGCCAGCAGCTTCCAGGGGGTAGACTATGGCTACACCTTC.